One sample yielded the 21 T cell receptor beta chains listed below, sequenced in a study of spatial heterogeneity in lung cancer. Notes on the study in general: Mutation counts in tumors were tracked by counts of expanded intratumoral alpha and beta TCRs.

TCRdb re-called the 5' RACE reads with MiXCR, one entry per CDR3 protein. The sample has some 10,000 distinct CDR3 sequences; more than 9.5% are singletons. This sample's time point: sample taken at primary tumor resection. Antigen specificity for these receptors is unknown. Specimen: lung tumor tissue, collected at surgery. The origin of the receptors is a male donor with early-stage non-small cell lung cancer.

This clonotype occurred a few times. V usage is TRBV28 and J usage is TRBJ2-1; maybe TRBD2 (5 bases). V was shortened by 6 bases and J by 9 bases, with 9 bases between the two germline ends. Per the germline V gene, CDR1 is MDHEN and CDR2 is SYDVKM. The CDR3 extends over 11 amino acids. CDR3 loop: CASSPRGEQFF. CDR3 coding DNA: TGTGCCAGCAGCCCCCGGGGTGAGCAGTTCTTC.

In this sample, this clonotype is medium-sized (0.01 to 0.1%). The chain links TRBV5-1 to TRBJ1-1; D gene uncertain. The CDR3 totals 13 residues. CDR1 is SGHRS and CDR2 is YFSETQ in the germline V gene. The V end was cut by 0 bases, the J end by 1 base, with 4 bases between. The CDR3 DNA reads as TGCGCCAGCAGCTTGGCTGAGAACACTGAAGCTTTCTTT. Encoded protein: CASSLAENTEAFF.

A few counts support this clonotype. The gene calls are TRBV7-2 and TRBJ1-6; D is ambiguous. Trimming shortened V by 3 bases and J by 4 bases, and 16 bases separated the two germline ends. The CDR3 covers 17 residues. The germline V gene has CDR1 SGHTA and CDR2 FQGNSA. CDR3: CASSFLQELFYNSPLHF. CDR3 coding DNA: TGTGCCAGCAGCTTCCTCCAGGAGCTTTTTTATAATTCACCCCTCCACTTT.

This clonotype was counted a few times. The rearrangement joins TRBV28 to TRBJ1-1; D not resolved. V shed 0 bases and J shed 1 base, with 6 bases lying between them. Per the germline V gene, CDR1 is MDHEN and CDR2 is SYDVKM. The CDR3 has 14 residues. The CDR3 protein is CASSLWQANTEAFF. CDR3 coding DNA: TGTGCCAGCAGTTTATGGCAGGCGAACACTGAAGCTTTCTTT.

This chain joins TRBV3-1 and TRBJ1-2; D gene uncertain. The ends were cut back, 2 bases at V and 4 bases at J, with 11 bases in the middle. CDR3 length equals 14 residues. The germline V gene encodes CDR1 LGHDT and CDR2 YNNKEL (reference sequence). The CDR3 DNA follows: TGTGCCAGCAGCCAACTCACACGAAGCTATGGCTACACCTTC. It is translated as CASSQLTRSYGYTF. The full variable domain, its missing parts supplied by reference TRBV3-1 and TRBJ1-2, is DTAVSQTPKYLVTQMGNDKSIKCEQNLGHDTMYWYKQDSKKFLKIMFSYNNKELIINETVPNRFSPKSPDKAHLNLHINSLELGDSAVYFCASSQLTRSYGYTFGSGTRLTVV.

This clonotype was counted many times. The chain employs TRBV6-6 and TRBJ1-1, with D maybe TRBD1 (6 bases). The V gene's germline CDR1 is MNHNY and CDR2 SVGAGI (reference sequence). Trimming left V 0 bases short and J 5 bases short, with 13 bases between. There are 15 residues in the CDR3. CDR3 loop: CASSYSRGRGTEAFF. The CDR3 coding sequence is TGTGCCAGCAGTTACTCGAGGGGAAGGGGGACTGAAGCTTTCTTT.

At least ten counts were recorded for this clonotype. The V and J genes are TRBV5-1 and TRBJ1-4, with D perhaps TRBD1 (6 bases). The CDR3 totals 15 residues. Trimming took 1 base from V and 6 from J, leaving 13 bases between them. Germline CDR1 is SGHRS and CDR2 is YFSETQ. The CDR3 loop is CASSLTGAPDEKLFF. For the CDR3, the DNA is TGCGCCAGCAGCTTGACGGGGGCCCCTGATGAAAAACTGTTTTTT.

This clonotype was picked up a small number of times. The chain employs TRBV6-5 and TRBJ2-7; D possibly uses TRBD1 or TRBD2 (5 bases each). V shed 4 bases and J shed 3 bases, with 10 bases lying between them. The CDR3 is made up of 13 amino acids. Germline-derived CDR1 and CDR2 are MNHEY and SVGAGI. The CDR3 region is CASSWGRGYEQYF. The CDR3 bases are TGTGCCAGCAGTTGGGGACGGGGCTACGAGCAGTACTTC.

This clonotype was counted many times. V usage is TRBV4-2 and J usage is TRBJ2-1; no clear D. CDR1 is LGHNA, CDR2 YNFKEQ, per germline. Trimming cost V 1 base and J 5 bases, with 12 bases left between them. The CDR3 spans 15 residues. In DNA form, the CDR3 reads TGTGCCAGCAGCCAAGGGAGCTTAACGGACAATGAGCAGTTCTTC. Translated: CASSQGSLTDNEQFF.

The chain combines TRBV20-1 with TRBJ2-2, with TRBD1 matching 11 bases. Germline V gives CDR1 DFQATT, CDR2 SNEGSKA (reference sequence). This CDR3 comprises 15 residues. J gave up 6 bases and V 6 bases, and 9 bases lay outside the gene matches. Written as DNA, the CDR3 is TGCAGTGCGGACCGGGACAGGGGGACTCCCGGGGAGCTGTTTTTT. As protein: CSADRDRGTPGELFF.

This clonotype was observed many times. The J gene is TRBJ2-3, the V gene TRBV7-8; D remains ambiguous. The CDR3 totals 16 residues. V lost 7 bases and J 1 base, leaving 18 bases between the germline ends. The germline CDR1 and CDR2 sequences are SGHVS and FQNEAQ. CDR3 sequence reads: CASNPTRATGTDTQYF. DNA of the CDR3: TGTGCCAGCAACCCAACCCGGGCCACTGGCACAGATACGCAGTATTTT.

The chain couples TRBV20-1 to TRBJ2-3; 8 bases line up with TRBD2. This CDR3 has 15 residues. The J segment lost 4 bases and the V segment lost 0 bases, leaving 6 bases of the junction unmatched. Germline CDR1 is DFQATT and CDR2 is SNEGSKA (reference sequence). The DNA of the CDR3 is TGCAGTGCTAGAGATCCGCGGGGGGTGGCAGATACGCAGTATTTT. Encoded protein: CSARDPRGVADTQYF.

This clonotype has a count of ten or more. The CDR3 DNA reads as TGTGCCAGCTCACCTACCGCCTACGAGCAGTACTTC. Its protein is CASSPTAYEQYF. This rearrangement joins TRBV18 to TRBJ2-7; D is unresolved. V shed 3 bases and J shed 2 bases, with 5 bases lying between them. The germline gives CDR1 KGHSH, CDR2 LQKENI. The CDR3 extends over 12 amino acids. Full variable domain (remainder filled in from reference TRBV18 and TRBJ2-7): NAGVMQNPRHLVRRRGQEARLRCSPMKGHSHVYWYRQLPEEGLKFMVYLQKENIIDESGMPKERFSAEFPKEGPSILRIQQVVRGDSAAYFCASSPTAYEQYFGPGTRLTVT.

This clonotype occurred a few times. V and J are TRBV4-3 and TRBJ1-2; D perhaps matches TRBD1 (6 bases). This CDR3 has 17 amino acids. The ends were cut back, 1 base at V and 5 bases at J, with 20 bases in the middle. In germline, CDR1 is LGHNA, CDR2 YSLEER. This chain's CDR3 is CASSQARAGGQLYGYTF. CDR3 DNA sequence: TGCGCCAGCAGCCAAGCCCGGGCCGGGGGGCAACTGTATGGCTACACCTTC.

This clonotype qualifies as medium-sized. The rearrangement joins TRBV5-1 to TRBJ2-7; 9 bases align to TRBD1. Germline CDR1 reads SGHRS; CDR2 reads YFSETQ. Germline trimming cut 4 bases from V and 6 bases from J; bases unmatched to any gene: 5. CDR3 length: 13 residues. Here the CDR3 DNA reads TGCGCCAGCAGCACGGGACAGGGCGGCGAGCAGTACTTC. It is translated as CASSTGQGGEQYF.

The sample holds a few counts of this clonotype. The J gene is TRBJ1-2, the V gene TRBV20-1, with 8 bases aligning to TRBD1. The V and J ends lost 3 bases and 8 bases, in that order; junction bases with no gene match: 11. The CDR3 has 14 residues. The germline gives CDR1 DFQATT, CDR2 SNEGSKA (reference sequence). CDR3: CSASRRQGSEGYTF. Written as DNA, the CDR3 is TGCAGTGCTAGCCGAAGACAGGGGTCCGAAGGCTACACCTTC.

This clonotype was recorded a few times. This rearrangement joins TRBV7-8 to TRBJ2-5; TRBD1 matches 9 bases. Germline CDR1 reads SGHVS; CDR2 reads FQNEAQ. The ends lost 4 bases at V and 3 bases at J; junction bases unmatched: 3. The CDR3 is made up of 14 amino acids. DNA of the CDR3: TGTGCCAGCAGCTCTCGGACAGGGGAAGAGACCCAGTACTTC. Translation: CASSSRTGEETQYF.

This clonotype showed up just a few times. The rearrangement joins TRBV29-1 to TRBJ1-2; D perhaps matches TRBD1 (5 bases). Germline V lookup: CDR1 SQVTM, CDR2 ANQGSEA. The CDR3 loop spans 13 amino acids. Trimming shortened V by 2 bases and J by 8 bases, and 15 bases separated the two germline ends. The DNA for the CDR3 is TGCAGCGTTGAATCCCCAGGGTATAACGGCTACACCTTC. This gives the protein CSVESPGYNGYTF.

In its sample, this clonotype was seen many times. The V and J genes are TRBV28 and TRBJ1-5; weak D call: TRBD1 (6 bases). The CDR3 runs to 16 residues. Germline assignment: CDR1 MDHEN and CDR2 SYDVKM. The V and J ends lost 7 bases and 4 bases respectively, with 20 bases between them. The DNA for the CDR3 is TGTGCCAGCACCTTATGCCGGACAGATTGTAATCAGCCCCAGCATTTT. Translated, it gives CASTLCRTDCNQPQHF.

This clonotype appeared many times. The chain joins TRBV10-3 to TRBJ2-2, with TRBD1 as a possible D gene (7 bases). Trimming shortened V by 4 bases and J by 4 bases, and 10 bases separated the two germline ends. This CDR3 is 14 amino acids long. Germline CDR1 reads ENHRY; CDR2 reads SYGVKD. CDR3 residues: CAISGQGGTGELFF. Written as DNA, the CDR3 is TGTGCCATCAGTGGCCAGGGGGGCACCGGGGAGCTGTTTTTT.

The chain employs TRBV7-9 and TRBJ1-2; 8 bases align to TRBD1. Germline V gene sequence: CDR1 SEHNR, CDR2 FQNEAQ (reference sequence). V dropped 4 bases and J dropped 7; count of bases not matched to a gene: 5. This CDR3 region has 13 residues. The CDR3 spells CASSSQGVRGYTF. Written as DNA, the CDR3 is TGTGCCAGCAGCTCACAGGGGGTTCGTGGCTACACCTTC.